Below are 2 T cell receptor beta chains sequenced from a single sample in a study of vaccination effects on CD4 cells after COVID-19 (dated by TCRdb to between 2021 and 2022). Library preparation employed the immunoSEQ multiplex PCR assay. TCRdb retrieved this table from immuneACCESS and kept in-frame rearrangements only. Not all clones are present; in checked studies, unresolved V genes account for under half, and no reason is known for the remainder. The sample yields under 20,000 clones; under 85% were counted once. Under 25% of the sample is in the top ten clones. To identify antigen-specific CD4+ T cell clonotypes by their expansion, the ViraFEST assay first stimulated PBMC with viral peptide pools and then applied TCR sequencing. After more than nine days of culture, CD4+ T cells were isolated with the EasySep CD4+ T cell isolation kit. PCR-confirmed SARS-CoV-2 infection had occurred in convalescent patients between March and December 2020, before the Alpha, Beta and Delta variants emerged in the United States. Two doses of either the BNT162b2 or the mRNA-1273 mRNA SARS-CoV-2 vaccine were administered to participants.

These receptors have no known antigen. Specimen: CD4+ T cells from PBMCs cultured with SARS-CoV-2 spike peptides, collected after COVID-19 vaccination. Taken with the paper, the label for cell subset or site translates to: SARS-CoV-2 spike overlapping peptide pool stimulation. These TCRs come from a human donor who had a prior SARS-CoV-2 infection.

This chain joins TRBV5-1 and TRBJ1-2; a weak D match, TRBD1 (5 bases). There are 15 residues in the CDR3. The germline CDR1 and CDR2 sequences are SGHRS and YFSETQ. V lost 0 bases, J lost 7 bases, and 16 bases lay in between. The chain's CDR3 is CASSLENSGSTGYTF. The CDR3 nucleotides read TGCGCCAGCAGCTTGGAGAACTCAGGGTCTACTGGCTACACCTTC.

This clone was picked up one time. J is TRBJ1-3 and V is TRBV7-2; 7 nucleotides match TRBD1. This CDR3 spans 16 amino acids. V shed 5 bases and J 0 bases; nucleotides not matched to a gene: 7. The germline CDR1 and CDR2 sequences are SGHTA and FQGNSA. This CDR3 reads CASSLLQGFSGNTIYF. The DNA of the CDR3 is TGTGCCAGCAGCCTACTACAGGGGTTCTCTGGAAACACCATATATTTT. The whole variable domain, remainder taken from reference TRBV7-2 and TRBJ1-3, is GAGVSQSPSNKVTEKGKDVELRCDPISGHTALYWYRQSLGQGLEFLIYFQGNSAPDKSGLPSDRFSAERTGGSVSTLTIQRTQQEDSAVYLCASSLLQGFSGNTIYFGEGSWLTVV.